This T cell receptor beta chain emerged from a study of post-analysis software for immune sequencing data. Broader study findings: With TRBV5-6, TRBV5-1 and TRBV20-1 included, about five TRBV segments were more frequent in patients than in controls.

With regard to this clonotype: What it recognizes is unknown.

TCR beta libraries were prepared from cDNA with unique molecular identifiers. Input populations of roughly 1 to 10 million T cells gave rise to a few hundred thousand cDNA molecules. TCRdb used MiXCR to reprocess the PCR reads, holding one entry per CDR3 protein. The sample lists roughly 400,000 distinct CDR3 sequences, about 39% seen once, with around 8% in the top ten. The CDR3 has 15 amino acids. Trimming pared 4 bases from V and 0 bases from J, leaving 10 bases between. Germline V gives CDR1 MNHEY, CDR2 SVGEGT. V and J are TRBV6-2 or TRBV6-3 and TRBJ1-5, with unresolved D. The sequence came from a girl aged 2 to 9 with multiple sclerosis. Sequencing used blood. The CDR3: CASSWCLHSNQPQHF. The CDR3 DNA reads TGTGCCAGCAGTTGGTGCCTCCATAGCAATCAGCCCCAGCATTTT.